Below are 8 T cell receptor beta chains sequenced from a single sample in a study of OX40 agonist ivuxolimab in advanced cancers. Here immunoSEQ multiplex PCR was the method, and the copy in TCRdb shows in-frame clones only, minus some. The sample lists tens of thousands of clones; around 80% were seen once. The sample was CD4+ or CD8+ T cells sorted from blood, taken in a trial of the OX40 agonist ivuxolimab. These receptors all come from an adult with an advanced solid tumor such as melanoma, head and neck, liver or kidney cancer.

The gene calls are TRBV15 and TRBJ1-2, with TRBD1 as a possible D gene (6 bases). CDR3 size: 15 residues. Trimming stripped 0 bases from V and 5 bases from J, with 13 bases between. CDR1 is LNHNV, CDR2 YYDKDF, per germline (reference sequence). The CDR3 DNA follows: TGTGCCACCAGCAGAGATGCGGGGGCAGGGTATGGCTACACCTTC. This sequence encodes CATSRDAGAGYGYTF.

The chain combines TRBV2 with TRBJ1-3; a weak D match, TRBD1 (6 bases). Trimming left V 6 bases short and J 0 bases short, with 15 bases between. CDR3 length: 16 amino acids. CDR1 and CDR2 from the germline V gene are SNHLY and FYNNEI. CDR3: CASSTRGQRSGNTIYF. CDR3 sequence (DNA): TGTGCCAGCAGCACCCGAGGACAGCGCTCTGGAAACACCATATATTTT.

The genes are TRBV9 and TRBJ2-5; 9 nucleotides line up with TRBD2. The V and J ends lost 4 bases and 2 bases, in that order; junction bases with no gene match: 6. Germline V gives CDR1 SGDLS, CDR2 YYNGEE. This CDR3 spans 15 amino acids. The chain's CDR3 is CASSRSGRSQETQYF. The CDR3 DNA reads TGTGCCAGCAGCCGTAGCGGGAGAAGTCAAGAGACCCAGTACTTC.

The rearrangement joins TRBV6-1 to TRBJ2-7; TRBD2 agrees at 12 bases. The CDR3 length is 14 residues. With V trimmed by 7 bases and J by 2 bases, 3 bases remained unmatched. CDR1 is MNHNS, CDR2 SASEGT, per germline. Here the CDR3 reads CASNPSGGAYEQYV. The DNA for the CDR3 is TGTGCCAGCAATCCTAGCGGGGGGGCCTACGAGCAGTACGTC.

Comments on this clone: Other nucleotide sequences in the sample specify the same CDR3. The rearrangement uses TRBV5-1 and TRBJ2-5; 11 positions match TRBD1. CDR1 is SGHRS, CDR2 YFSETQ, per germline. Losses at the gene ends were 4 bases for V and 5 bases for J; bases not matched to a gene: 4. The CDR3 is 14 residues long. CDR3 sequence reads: CASSGQGAGETQYF. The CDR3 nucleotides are TGCGCCAGCAGCGGACAGGGGGCTGGGGAGACCCAGTACTTC.

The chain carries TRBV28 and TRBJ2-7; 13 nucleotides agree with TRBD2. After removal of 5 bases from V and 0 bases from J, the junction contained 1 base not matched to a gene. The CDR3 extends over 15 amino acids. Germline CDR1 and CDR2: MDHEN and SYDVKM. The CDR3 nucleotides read TGTGCCAGCAGTCGGACTAGCGGGAGCTCCTACGAGCAGTACTTC. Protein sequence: CASSRTSGSSYEQYF.

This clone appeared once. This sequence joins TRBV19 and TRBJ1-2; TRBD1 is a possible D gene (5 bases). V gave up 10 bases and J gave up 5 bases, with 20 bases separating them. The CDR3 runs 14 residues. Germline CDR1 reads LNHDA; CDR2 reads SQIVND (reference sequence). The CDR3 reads CAIATPGGEYGYTF. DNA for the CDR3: TGTGCCATCGCGACCCCTGGAGGGGAGTATGGCTACACCTTC.

CDR3 DNA sequence: TGTGCCAGCAGCTCCGGGACTAGCGGGATCCAAGATACGCAGTATTTT. Protein product: CASSSGTSGIQDTQYF. The chain carries TRBV5-4 and TRBJ2-3; 13 nucleotides match TRBD2. V lost 3 bases, J lost 5 bases, and 6 bases stayed unmatched. Germline-derived CDR1 and CDR2 are SGHNT and YYREEE (reference sequence). The CDR3 runs to 16 residues.